This T cell receptor beta chain was sequenced in a study of regulatory T cells in long-lasting Graves disease (dated by TCRdb to 2020 to 2023). About the investigation overall: Antithyroid drugs had been taken for less than 3 months by newly diagnosed Graves' disease patients. The study was conducted in China and was registered as a clinical trial. A total of around 35 samples underwent TCR sequencing, from about 13 patients with persistent Graves' disease and 20 or so patients with newly diagnosed Graves' disease. Peripheral blood TCR sequencing and RNA sequencing compared persistent Graves' disease patients with newly diagnosed Graves' disease patients.

The sample's time point, from its label and the paper: newly diagnosed GD, antithyroid drugs for less than 3 months. For both TCR sequencing and RNA sequencing, RNA was extracted from PBMCs in TRIzol. The diagnosis of Graves' disease was made according to American Thyroid Association guidelines. Patients for the study were recruited at an endocrinology department in Xi'an, China. Each patient gave 7 to 9.5 milliliters of peripheral blood, collected in an EDTA anticoagulant tube. Ficoll Paque Plus density gradient separation was used to isolate PBMCs, and no further T cell sorting was performed. An Agilent 2100 Bioanalyzer and agarose gel were used to assess RNA quality, and a NanoDrop 2000 was used to measure RNA concentration. This clonotype has at least ten counts. What this receptor recognizes is not known. No much larger clone exists at a distance of one base, and base qualities are not known.

The receptor library was made with multiplex PCR. Sequencing took place on an Illumina HiSeq 4000. iRepertoire HTBI primers and Arm-PCR amplification of CDR3 regions were used to construct TCR beta libraries. Before sequencing, the PCR products underwent gel purification. Processing in the source paper ran as follows. Across samples, about 63 TRBV and over 11 TRBJ segments were identified and used for gene usage analysis of CDR3 amino acid clonotypes. COPE and FqMerger were used to merge the filtered high-quality paired reads into contigs. BLAST was used to align contigs to IMGT TRBV, TRBD and TRBJ reference genes, and CDR3 was defined according to IMGT. Highly expanded clones were defined as clonotypes with a frequency above 0.1%. Repertoire diversity was measured by Shannon entropy, and V-J evenness by the Gini coefficient. A clonotype was considered public if more than one individual shared it. TCRdb applied fastp at Q25 and MiXCR to the public reads, then kept only in-frame beta chains. All rows with the same CDR3 protein become a single entry with the most common DNA and genes. The V and J calls reflect TCRdb's pipeline rather than the authors' work. Across this sample there are around 470,000 distinct CDR3 sequences, with 12% to 15% seen only once. The ten biggest clones cover about a sixth of the sample.

V and J are truncated by 1 base and 2 bases respectively, leaving an intervening sequence of 8 bases. The germline V gene (reference sequence) yields LGHDT for CDR1 and YNNKEL for CDR2. The cysteine opens and the phenylalanine closes a CDR3 of 14 amino acids. The DNA shown is the 42-base CDR3, in frame from base 1. Findings and caveats that apply to the study as a whole: More public clonotypes were shared among persistent patients (fewer than 3,000) than among newly diagnosed patients (over 900). Because the primary lesion, thyroid tissue, could not be accessed, the study looked at peripheral blood alone. TRBV28, TRBJ1-2 and TRBJ2-5 were preferentially used in persistent disease, while TRBV20-1 and TRBJ2-1 were favored in newly diagnosed disease. Sequencing and analysis were restricted to the TCR beta chain. Compared with newly diagnosed patients, patients with persistent Graves' disease had lower TCR Shannon entropy and fewer highly expanded clones, which suggests clonal expansion. The small sample size was acknowledged by the authors as a limitation that may reduce accuracy.

These data are also associated with another study on T cells in Graves' hyperthyroidism and ophthalmopathy. The second investigation adds: A patient counted as having stable Graves' hyperthyroidism if no progression to ophthalmopathy occurred over 18 months of follow-up. The hyperthyroidism patients were between 18 and 65 years old and newly diagnosed, with a disease duration of less than 2 months. The study excluded patients with uncontrolled infections, other autoimmune diseases, pregnancy or lactation. Clinical symptoms, serum thyroxine and TRAb, thyroid ultrasound, and orbital computed tomography formed the basis for the diagnoses. The TCR CDR3 was subjected to a first round of RT-PCR using the HTBI primer set and the Qiagen OneStep RT-PCR kit. Blood samples also contained most of the expanded thyroid clonotypes (frequency above 0.001), which suggests that blood repertoires may reflect thyroid immune responses. A 13 V-J signature model separated ophthalmopathy from stable hyperthyroidism, with roughly 88% sensitivity and around 84% specificity in cross-validation and 80%/75% in testing. In validation, the model predicted progression to ophthalmopathy a median of around six months before onset, with about 71% sensitivity and just under 75% specificity. To identify distinguishing TCR V-J signatures, a discovery cohort of around 100 patients was used, comprising some 45 with Graves' ophthalmopathy and around 60 with stable Graves' hyperthyroidism. Prospective prediction of ophthalmopathy was tested in an independent validation cohort of under 20 hyperthyroidism patients and some 17 patients who later progressed to ophthalmopathy. The approximately 100 discovery patients were randomly split 7:3 into training and test sets. In several Graves' hyperthyroidism patients, the study also compared T-cell repertoires from thyroid tissue with T-cell repertoires from blood. After sampling, hyperthyroidism patients received methimazole starting at 30 mg daily, and ophthalmopathy patients received high-dose intravenous methylprednisolone. The libraries were constructed in a second round of multiplex PCR and then size-selected and purified. Paired-end sequencing of the libraries was performed with 100 bp reads on an Illumina HiSeq2000. SOAPnuke was used to process the raw data, throwing out any read that contained adapters or uncalled bases, had a mean Phred below 15, or lacked an exact constant-primer or identifier match. COPE v1.2.5 was used to merge high-quality paired reads, and clonotypes were defined as unique nucleotide sequences. MiTCR v1.1 was used to align the clonotypes against IMGT TRBV, TRBD and TRBJ reference segments. Only V-J combinations with frequency above 0.0001, covering approximately 99% of repertoires, were analysed. A TCS score was defined as the ratio between F50 (clonal expansion) and ExV (chaos), using BLOSUM62-based TCRdist between CDR3 peptides within each V-J. Welch's t-statistics and random forest reduced 500 to 650 V-J features to about 12, which were used in a naive Bayes classifier (R e1071). No statistical method was used to set the sample size in advance, and investigators knew the group allocation. TCR Vbeta CDR3 sequencing of 135 peripheral blood samples (about 45 ophthalmopathy, 70 to 85 hyperthyroidism and roughly 17 progressor patients) is reported in the paper.

The chain was built from TRBV3-1 and TRBJ2-5; 5 matching bases give a weak D call of TRBD2. The sample consisted of peripheral blood mononuclear cells (PBMCs), taken at new diagnosis, from a patient treated with antithyroid drugs. The TCR originated in a woman in her 50s with Graves disease. Donor details come from another sample of the same person, matched by shared clones. The bases read TGTGCCAGCAGCCAAGTAGGAGGACAAGAGACCCAGTACTTC. Protein translation: CASSQVGGQETQYF.